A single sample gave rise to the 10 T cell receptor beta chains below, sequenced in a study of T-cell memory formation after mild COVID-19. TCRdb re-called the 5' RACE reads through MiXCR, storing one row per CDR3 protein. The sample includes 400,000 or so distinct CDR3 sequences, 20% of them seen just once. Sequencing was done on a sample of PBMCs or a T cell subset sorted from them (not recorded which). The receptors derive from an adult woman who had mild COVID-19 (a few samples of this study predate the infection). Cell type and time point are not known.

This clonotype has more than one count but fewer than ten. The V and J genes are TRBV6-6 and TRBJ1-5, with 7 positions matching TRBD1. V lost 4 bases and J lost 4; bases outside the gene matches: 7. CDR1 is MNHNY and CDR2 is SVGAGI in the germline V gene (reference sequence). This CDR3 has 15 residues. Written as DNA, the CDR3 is TGTGCCAGCAGTTCCGACAGGGTTGGGAATCAGCCCCAGCATTTT. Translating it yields CASSSDRVGNQPQHF.

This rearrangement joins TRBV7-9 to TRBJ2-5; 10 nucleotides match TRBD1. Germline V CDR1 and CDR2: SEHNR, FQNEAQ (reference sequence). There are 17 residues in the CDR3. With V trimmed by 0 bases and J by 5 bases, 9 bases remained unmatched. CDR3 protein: CASSLATGTGVGETQYF. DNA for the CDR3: TGTGCCAGCAGCTTAGCGACCGGGACAGGGGTCGGGGAGACCCAGTACTTC.

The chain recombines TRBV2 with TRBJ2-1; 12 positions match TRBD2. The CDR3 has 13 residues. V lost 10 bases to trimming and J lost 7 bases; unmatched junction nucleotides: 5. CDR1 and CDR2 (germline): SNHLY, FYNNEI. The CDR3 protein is CAILAGGQNEQFF. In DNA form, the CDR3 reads TGTGCCATCCTAGCGGGGGGGCAAAATGAGCAGTTCTTC.

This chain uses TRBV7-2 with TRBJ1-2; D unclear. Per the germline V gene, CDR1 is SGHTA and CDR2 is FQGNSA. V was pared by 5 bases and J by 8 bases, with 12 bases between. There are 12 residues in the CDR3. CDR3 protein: CASSPVKGGYTF. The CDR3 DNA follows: TGTGCCAGCAGCCCCGTGAAGGGAGGCTACACCTTC.

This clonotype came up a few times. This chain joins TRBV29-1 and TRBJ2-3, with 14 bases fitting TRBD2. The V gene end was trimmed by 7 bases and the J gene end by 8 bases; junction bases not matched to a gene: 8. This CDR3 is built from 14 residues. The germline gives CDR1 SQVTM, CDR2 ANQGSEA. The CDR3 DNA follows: TGCAGCGCTTCGACTAGCGGGGGGGCAGGTACGCAGTATTTT. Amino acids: CSASTSGGAGTQYF.

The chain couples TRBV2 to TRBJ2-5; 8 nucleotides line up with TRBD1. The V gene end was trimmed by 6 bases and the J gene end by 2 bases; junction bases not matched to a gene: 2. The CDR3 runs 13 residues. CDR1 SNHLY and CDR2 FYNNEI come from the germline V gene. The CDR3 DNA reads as TGTGCCAGCAGGAGGGACAGGCAAGAGACCCAGTACTTC. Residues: CASRRDRQETQYF. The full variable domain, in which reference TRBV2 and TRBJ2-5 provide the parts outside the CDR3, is EPEVTQTPSHQVTQMGQEVILRCVPISNHLYFYWYRQILGQKVEFLVSFYNNEISEKSEIFDDQFSVERPDGSNFTLKIRSTKLEDSAMYFCASRRDRQETQYFGPGTRLLVL.

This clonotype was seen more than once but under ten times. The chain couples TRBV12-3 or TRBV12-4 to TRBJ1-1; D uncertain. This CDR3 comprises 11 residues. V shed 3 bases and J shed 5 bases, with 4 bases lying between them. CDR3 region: CASSFLTEAFF. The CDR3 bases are TGTGCCAGCAGTTTTTTAACTGAAGCTTTCTTT.

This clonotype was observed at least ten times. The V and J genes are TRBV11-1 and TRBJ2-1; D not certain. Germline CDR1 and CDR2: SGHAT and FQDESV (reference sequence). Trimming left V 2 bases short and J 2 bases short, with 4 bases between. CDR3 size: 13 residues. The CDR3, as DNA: TGTGCCAGCAGCTTATCAGCCTACAATGAGCAGTTCTTC. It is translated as CASSLSAYNEQFF.

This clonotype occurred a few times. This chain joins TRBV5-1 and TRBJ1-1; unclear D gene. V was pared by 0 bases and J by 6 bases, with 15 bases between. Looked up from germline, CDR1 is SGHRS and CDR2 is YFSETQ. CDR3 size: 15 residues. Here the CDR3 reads CASSLVGKAVPEAFF. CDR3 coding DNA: TGCGCCAGCAGCTTGGTAGGGAAAGCGGTACCTGAAGCTTTCTTT.

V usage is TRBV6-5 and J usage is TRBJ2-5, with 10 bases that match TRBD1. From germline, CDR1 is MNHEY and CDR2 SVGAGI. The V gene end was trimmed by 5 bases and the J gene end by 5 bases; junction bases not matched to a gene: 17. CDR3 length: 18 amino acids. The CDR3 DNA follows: TGTGCCAGCAGTCTCGACCGGGCGACAGGGGGCGTTTCGGAGACCCAGTACTTC. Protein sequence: CASSLDRATGGVSETQYF.